The rows below give T cell receptor beta chains drawn from one sample of a study of cytomegalovirus exposure and HLA in healthy donors. Assay: immunoSEQ multiplex PCR; the TCRdb copy retains only in-frame clones and omits some. The profile covers approximately 150,000 clones, with more than 65% appearing a single time and 1.3% taken by the ten largest. Sequencing was performed on PBMCs. These receptors were obtained from a woman between 45 and 65 years old in good health and CMV-seronegative. The CDR3 runs from the conserved cysteine through the conserved F or W. A D gene is named only where the DNA matches it firmly. Rows give clone size only sometimes, using once, few, many, or a class for an expanded clone.

CDR3nt: TGTGCCAGCAGTTTATTGTCTCACGTAGCCTACGAGCAGTACTTC; CDR3aa: CASSLLSHVAYEQYF; v_gene: TRBV27; d_gene: -; abundance: -; j_gene: TRBJ2-7
CDR3nt: TGTGCCAGCACCAGCAGGGGGAGGAACGAGCAGTACTTC; CDR3aa: CASTSRGRNEQYF; v_gene: TRBV28; d_gene: -; abundance: -; j_gene: TRBJ2-7
CDR3nt: TGCGCCAGCAGATCCGACAGGGCGAACACTGAAGCTTTCTTT; CDR3aa: CASRSDRANTEAFF; v_gene: TRBV5-1; d_gene: TRBD1; abundance: few; j_gene: TRBJ1-1
CDR3nt: TGTGCCAGTAGTAACCCGGGACAGGGGAAAGAGACCCAGTACTTC; CDR3aa: CASSNPGQGKETQYF; v_gene: TRBV19; d_gene: TRBD1; abundance: -; j_gene: TRBJ2-5
CDR3nt: TGTGCCAGCAGTGCCGGGACAGGAGTGTTGCGGACTGAAGCTTTCTTT; CDR3aa: CASSAGTGVLRTEAFF; v_gene: TRBV6-4; d_gene: TRBD1; abundance: -; j_gene: TRBJ1-1
CDR3nt: TGTGCCAGCGGCTTAGCAGACAGGGGTGGGTCCAATGAGCAGTTCTTC; CDR3aa: CASGLADRGGSNEQFF; v_gene: TRBV4-2; d_gene: TRBD1; abundance: -; j_gene: TRBJ2-1
CDR3nt: TGTGCCAGCACCGTAGGGACAGGGAGAAGCAATCAGCCCCAGCATTTT; CDR3aa: CASTVGTGRSNQPQHF; v_gene: TRBV21-1; d_gene: -; abundance: -; j_gene: TRBJ1-5
CDR3nt: TGCGCCAGCAGCTTTCACAGGGGCTCTGGGGCCAACGTCCTGACTTTC; CDR3aa: CASSFHRGSGANVLTF; v_gene: TRBV5-1; d_gene: TRBD1; abundance: -; j_gene: TRBJ2-6
CDR3nt: TGCGCCAGCAGCACACAGGGGGAGGGTAATTCACCCCTCCACTTT; CDR3aa: CASSTQGEGNSPLHF; v_gene: TRBV5-1; d_gene: TRBD1; abundance: once; j_gene: TRBJ1-6
CDR3nt: TGTGCCAGCAGTTTATCGGAGGGACGCCCAACAAGAACAAATCAGCCCCAGCATTTT; CDR3aa: CASSLSEGRPTRTNQPQHF; v_gene: TRBV28; d_gene: -; abundance: -; j_gene: TRBJ1-5
CDR3nt: TGTGCCATCAGCGGGGGACAGGGTCTCTACGAGCAGTACTTC; CDR3aa: CAISGGQGLYEQYF; v_gene: TRBV10-3; d_gene: TRBD1; abundance: -; j_gene: TRBJ2-7
CDR3nt: TGCGCCAGCAGCTTGGAGGCAGGGTCTAATGAAAAACTGTTTTTT; CDR3aa: CASSLEAGSNEKLFF; v_gene: TRBV5-1; d_gene: -; abundance: -; j_gene: TRBJ1-4
CDR3nt: TGTGCCATCAGTGAGTCGAGCGGGAGGGGCTCCTACGAGCAGTACTTC; CDR3aa: CAISESSGRGSYEQYF; v_gene: TRBV10-3; d_gene: TRBD2; abundance: -; j_gene: TRBJ2-7
CDR3nt: TGTGCCAGCAGCTTGGACAGGGTGGATCAGCCCCAGCATTTT; CDR3aa: CASSLDRVDQPQHF; v_gene: TRBV11-2; d_gene: TRBD1; abundance: -; j_gene: TRBJ1-5
CDR3nt: TGCGCCAGCAGCCAAGACGGGTTGCCGAGCTCCTACAATGAGCAGTTCTTC; CDR3aa: CASSQDGLPSSYNEQFF; v_gene: TRBV4-3; d_gene: -; abundance: -; j_gene: TRBJ2-1
CDR3nt: TGTGCCAGCAGCGTAGATCATGAGGGCCTCGACTATGGCTACACCTTC; CDR3aa: CASSVDHEGLDYGYTF; v_gene: TRBV9; d_gene: -; abundance: -; j_gene: TRBJ1-2
CDR3nt: TGTGCCAGCAGTTTCCCCCGGACAGGGGATGGCTACACCTTC; CDR3aa: CASSFPRTGDGYTF; v_gene: TRBV28; d_gene: TRBD1; abundance: -; j_gene: TRBJ1-2
CDR3nt: TGTGCCAGCAGCCTCACTAGAATCACAGATACGCAGTATTTT; CDR3aa: CASSLTRITDTQYF; v_gene: TRBV11-2; d_gene: -; abundance: -; j_gene: TRBJ2-3
CDR3nt: TGTGCCAGCAGTTCGTTAACGACAGGGCGAACTAATGAAAAACTGTTTTTT; CDR3aa: CASSSLTTGRTNEKLFF; v_gene: TRBV27; d_gene: TRBD1; abundance: -; j_gene: TRBJ1-4